This record concerns one TCR beta chain sequence. What it binds is not known. V was trimmed by 5 bases and J by 3 bases, leaving 14 bases between them. The CDR3 has 14 residues. The germline gives CDR1 SGHTA, CDR2 FQGNSA. The data belong to a study of cytomegalovirus exposure and HLA in healthy donors. Findings of the study overall: Common viral pathogens seemed, in a later analysis, to connect with several of the most significant clusters.

13 Jbeta primers and 60 Vbeta primers were used for the PCR. The assay was immunoSEQ multiplex PCR, and TCRdb's table has in-frame clones only and misses some. The table shows about 120,000 clones, with over 15% occurring only once. This sequence joins TRBV7-2 and TRBJ2-7, with D possibly being TRBD2 (7 bases). This receptor was obtained from a female donor in good health and CMV-seropositive. What was sequenced was PBMCs. The CDR3 reads CASSRGGGGYEQYF. The CDR3 DNA reads as TGTGCCAGCAGCCGAGGAGGGGGGGGCTACGAGCAGTACTTC. The entire variable domain, with the rest obtained from reference TRBV7-2 and TRBJ2-7, is as follows: GAGVSQSPSNKVTEKGKDVELRCDPISGHTALYWYRQSLGQGLEFLIYFQGNSAPDKSGLPSDRFSAERTGGSVSTLTIQRTQQEDSAVYLCASSRGGGGYEQYFGPGTRLTVT.